The clone carrying this T cell receptor beta chain was counted between two and nine times. This CDR3 region has 15 residues. J was trimmed by 0 bases and V by 3 bases; bases with no gene match: 3. Germline CDR1 and CDR2: MGHRA and YSYEKL. This specimen comes from a study of T cells after yellow fever vaccination. TCRdb processed the 5' RACE reads anew with MiXCR; each CDR3 protein has one entry. This sample has 250,000 to 350,000 distinct CDR3 sequences, with roughly 7% found just once. The rearrangement joins TRBV4-1 to TRBJ2-3, with TRBD2 matching over 7 bases. This receptor was obtained from a man younger than 30 who received the YFV17D yellow fever vaccine. Sequenced material: PBMCs, taken about 41 days after the first yellow fever vaccination. The CDR3 sequence: CASSHVAGSTDTQYF. The CDR3, as DNA: TGCGCCAGCAGCCATGTAGCGGGTAGCACAGATACGCAGTATTTT.